This note documents a single T cell receptor (beta chain) sequence. Its antigen is still unknown. The length of the CDR3 is 14 residues. Per germline, CDR1 SGHDT and CDR2 YYEEEE. V lost 6 bases, J lost 8 bases, and 17 bases lay in between. The PCR ran on 60 Vbeta and 13 Jbeta primers. The data were produced by immunoSEQ multiplex PCR, yet TCRdb's version contains in-frame clones alone and is incomplete. The table lists approximately 200,000 clones, 75% to 85% of them singletons. The sample comes from a study of cytomegalovirus exposure and HLA in healthy donors. Study-wide results and caveats: Reportedly, cytomegalovirus status was diagnosed with high sensitivity and specificity.

The sample consisted of PBMCs. This receptor was taken from a girl aged 5-17 years in good health and CMV-seropositive. This chain connects TRBV5-6 to TRBJ1-4, with D uncertain. This CDR3 is CASTKYLGSEKLFF. The CDR3 DNA is TGTGCCAGCACCAAGTATCTCGGGAGCGAAAAACTGTTTTTT.